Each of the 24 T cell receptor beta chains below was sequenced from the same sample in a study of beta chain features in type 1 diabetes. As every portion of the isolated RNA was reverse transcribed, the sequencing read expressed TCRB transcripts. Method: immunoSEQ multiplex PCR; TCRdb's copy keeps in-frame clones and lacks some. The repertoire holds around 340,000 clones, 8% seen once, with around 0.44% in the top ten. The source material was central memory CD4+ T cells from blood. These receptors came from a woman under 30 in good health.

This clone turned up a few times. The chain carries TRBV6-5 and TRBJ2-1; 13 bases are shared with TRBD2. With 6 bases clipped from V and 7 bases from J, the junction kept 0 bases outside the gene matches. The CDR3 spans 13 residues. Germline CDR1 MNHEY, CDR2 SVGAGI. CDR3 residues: CASRGLAGNEQFF. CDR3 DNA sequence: TGTGCCAGCAGGGGACTAGCGGGAAATGAGCAGTTCTTC.

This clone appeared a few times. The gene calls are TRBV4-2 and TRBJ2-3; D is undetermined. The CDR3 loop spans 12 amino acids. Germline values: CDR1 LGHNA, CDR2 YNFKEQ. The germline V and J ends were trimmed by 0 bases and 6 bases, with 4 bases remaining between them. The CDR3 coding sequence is TGTGCCAGCAGCCAAGATAGGGATACGCAGTATTTT. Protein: CASSQDRDTQYF.

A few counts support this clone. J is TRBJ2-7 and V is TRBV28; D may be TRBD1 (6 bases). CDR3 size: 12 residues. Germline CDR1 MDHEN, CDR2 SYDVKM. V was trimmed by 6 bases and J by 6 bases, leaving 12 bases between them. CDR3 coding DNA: TGTGCCAGCAGGGAGGCAGGGGCCGAGCAGTACTTC. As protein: CASREAGAEQYF.

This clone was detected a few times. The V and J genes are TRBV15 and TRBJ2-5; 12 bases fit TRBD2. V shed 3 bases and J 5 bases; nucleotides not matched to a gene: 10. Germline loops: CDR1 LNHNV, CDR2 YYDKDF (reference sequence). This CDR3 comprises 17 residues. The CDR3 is CATSSLRTSGIGETQYF. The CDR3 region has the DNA TGTGCCACCAGCAGCCTAAGGACTAGCGGGATCGGGGAGACCCAGTACTTC.

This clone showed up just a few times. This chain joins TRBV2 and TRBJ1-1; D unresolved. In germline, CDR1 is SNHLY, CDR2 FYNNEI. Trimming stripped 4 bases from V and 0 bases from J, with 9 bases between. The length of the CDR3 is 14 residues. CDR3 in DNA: TGTGCCAGCAGTGTTTACGGAATGAACACTGAAGCTTTCTTT. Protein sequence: CASSVYGMNTEAFF.

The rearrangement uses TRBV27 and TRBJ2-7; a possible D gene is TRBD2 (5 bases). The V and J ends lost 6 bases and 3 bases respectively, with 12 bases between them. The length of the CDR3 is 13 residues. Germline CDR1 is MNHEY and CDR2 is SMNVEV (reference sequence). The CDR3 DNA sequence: TGTGCCAGCAGCAAACTAGGGATCTACGAGCAGTACTTC. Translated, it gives CASSKLGIYEQYF.

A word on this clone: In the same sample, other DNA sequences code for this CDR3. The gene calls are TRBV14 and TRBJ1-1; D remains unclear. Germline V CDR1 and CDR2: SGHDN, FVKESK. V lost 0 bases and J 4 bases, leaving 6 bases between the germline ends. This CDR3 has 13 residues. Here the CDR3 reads CASSQDFGTEAFF. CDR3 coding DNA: TGTGCCAGCAGCCAAGATTTTGGCACTGAAGCTTTCTTT.

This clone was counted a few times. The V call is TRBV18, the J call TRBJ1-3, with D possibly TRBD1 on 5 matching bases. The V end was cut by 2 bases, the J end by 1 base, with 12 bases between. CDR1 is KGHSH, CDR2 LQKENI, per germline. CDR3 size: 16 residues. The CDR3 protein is CASSPSQGGSGNTIYF. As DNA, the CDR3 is TGTGCCAGCTCACCATCCCAGGGAGGTTCTGGAAACACCATATATTTT.

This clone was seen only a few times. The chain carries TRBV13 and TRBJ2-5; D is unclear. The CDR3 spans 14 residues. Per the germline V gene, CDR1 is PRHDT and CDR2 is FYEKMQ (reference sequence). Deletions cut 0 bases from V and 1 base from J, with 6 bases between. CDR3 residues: CASSLGSSQETQYF. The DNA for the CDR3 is TGTGCCAGCAGCTTAGGCTCCTCCCAAGAGACCCAGTACTTC.

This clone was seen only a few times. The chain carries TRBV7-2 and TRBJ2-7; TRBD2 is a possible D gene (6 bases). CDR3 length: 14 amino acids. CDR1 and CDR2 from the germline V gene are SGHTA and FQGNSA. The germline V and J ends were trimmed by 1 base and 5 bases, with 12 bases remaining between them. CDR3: CASSLGAGSDEQYF. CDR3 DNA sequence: TGTGCCAGCAGCTTAGGGGCGGGATCCGACGAGCAGTACTTC.

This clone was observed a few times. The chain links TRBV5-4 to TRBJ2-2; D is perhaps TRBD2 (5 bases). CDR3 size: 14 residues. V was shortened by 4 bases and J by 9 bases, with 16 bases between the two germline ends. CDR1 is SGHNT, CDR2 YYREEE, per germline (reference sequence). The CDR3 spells CASSDRGSRRELFF. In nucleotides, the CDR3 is TGTGCCAGCAGCGACCGGGGAAGTCGTCGGGAGCTGTTTTTT.

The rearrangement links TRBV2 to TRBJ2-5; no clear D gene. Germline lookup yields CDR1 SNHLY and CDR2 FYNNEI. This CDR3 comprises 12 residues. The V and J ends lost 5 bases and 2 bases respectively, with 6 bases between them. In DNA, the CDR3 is TGTGCCAGCAGTTTACAGCAAGAGACCCAGTACTTC. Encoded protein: CASSLQQETQYF.

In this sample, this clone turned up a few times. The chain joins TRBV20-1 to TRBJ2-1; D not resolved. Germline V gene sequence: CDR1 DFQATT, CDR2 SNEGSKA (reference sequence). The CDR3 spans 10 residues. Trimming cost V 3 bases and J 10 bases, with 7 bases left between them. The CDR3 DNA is TGCAGTGCTAGTTTTGGCGAGCAGTTCTTC. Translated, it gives CSASFGEQFF.

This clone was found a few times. The CDR3 DNA is TGTGCCAGCAGCTTGGGCAGTGTCAATCAGCCCCAGCATTTT. Translated, it gives CASSLGSVNQPQHF. V is TRBV5-4 and J is TRBJ1-5; the D is unclear. The CDR3 is made up of 14 amino acids. The V gene's germline CDR1 is SGHNT and CDR2 YYREEE (reference sequence). Trimming pared 0 bases from V and 3 bases from J, leaving 7 bases between.

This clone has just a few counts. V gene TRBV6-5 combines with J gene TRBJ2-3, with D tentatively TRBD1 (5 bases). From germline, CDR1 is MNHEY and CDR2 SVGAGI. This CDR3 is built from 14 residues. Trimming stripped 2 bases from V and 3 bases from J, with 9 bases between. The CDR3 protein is CASSYRDSTDTQYF. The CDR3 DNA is TGTGCCAGCAGTTACAGAGACAGTACAGATACGCAGTATTTT.

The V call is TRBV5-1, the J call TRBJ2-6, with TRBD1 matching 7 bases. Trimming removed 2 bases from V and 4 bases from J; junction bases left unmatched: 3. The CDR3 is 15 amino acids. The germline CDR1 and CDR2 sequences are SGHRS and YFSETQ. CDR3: CASSFTGAGANVLTF. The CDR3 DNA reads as TGCGCCAGCAGCTTCACAGGGGCAGGGGCCAACGTCCTGACTTTC.

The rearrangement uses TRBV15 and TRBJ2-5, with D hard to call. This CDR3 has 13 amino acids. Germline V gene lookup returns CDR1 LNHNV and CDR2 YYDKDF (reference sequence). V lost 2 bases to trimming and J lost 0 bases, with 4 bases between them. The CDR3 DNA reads TGTGCCACCAGCAGATCGTACCAAGAGACCCAGTACTTC. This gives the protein CATSRSYQETQYF.

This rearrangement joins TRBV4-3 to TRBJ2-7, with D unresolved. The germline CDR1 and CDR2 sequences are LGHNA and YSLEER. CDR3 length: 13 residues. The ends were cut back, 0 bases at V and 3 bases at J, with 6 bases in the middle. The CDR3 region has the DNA TGCGCCAGCAGCCAAGATTCGAGCTACGAGCAGTACTTC. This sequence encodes CASSQDSSYEQYF.

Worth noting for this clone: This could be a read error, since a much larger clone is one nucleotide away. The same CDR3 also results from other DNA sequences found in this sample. In DNA, the CDR3 is TGTGCCAGCAGCTTAGCCCCTAGCACAGATACGCAGTATTTT. Translating gives CASSLAPSTDTQYF. This chain joins TRBV7-3 and TRBJ2-3; D is unclear. This CDR3 is 14 amino acids long. Germline V gene data show CDR1 as SGHTA and CDR2 as FQGTGA. Trimming cost V 2 bases and J 0 bases, with 6 bases left between them.

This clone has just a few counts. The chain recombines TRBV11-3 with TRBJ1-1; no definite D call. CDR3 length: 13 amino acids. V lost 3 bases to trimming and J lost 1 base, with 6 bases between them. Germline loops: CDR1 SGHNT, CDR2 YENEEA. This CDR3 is CASSFGENTEAFF. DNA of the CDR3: TGTGCCAGCAGCTTTGGAGAGAACACTGAAGCTTTCTTT.

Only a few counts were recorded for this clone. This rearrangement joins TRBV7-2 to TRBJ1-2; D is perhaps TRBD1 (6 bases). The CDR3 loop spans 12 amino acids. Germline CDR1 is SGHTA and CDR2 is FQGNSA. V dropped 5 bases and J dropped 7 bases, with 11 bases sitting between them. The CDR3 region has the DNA TGTGCCAGCAGCCCCGGACAGTTTGGCTACACCTTC. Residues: CASSPGQFGYTF.

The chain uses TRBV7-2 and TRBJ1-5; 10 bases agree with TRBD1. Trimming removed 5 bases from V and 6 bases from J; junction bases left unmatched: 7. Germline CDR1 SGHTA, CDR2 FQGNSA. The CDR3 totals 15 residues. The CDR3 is CASSPRTGGGQPQHF. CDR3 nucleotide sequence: TGTGCCAGCAGCCCCAGGACAGGGGGGGGTCAGCCCCAGCATTTT.

The CDR3 bases are TGTGCCAGCAGTTTCGCCGGCCAGGGAAACACCATATATTTT. The encoded protein is CASSFAGQGNTIYF. The rearrangement uses TRBV28 and TRBJ1-3; D is undetermined. Trimming stripped 3 bases from V and 4 bases from J, with 10 bases between. The length of the CDR3 is 14 residues. Looked up from germline, CDR1 is MDHEN and CDR2 is SYDVKM.

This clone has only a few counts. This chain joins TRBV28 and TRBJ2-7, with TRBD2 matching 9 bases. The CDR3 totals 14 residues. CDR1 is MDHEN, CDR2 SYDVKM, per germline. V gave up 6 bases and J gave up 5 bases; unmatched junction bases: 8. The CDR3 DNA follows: TGTGCCAGCAGCCTTAGCGGGAGAATCCACGAGCAGTACTTC. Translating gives CASSLSGRIHEQYF.